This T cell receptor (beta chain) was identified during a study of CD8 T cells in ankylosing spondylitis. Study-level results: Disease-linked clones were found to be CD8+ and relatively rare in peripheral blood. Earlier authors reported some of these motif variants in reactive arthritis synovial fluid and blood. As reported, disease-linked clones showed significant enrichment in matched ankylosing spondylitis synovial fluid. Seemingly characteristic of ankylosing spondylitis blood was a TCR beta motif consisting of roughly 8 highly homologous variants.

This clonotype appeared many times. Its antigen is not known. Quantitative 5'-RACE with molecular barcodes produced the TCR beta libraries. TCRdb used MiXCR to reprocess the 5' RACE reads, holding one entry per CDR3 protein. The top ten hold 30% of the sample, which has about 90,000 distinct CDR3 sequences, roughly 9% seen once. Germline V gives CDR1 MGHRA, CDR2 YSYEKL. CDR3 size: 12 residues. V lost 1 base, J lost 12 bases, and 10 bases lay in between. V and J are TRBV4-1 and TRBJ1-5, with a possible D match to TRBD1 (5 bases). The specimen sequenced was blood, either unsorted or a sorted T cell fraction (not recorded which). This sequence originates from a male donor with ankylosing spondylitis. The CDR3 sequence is CASSQAGGDQHF. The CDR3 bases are TGCGCCAGCAGCCAAGCCGGGGGAGACCAGCATTTT.